This T cell receptor (beta chain) is drawn from a study of blood T cells in healthy people across ages. With a J-beta primer mix and a sample-barcoded 5' primer, a second PCR ran 7 to 11 cycles. TCRdb called the 5' RACE reads again in MiXCR, with one record for every CDR3 protein. The sample has over 1,300,000 distinct CDR3 sequences, roughly 59% seen once. The CDR3 totals 15 residues. Source material: blood. The TCR comes from a young man in good health. V and J are TRBV21-1 and TRBJ1-5; the DNA was not used to check the table's D call, TRBD1. TRBV21-1 has pseudogene status. The CDR3 DNA sequence: TGTGCCAGCAGCAGCGGGGACAGGTGCCGGGTACCCCAGCATTTT. This translates into CASSSGDRCRVPQHF.